These T cell receptor beta chains were read from a single sample in a study of T cells in Graves' hyperthyroidism and ophthalmopathy. TCRdb re-called the multiplex PCR reads with MiXCR, one entry per CDR3 protein. Among about 560,000 distinct CDR3 sequences, approximately 15% were seen once, and the ten largest hold 18%. The sequenced material came from blood. The receptors shown here come from a woman between 18 and 29 years old with Graves' hyperthyroidism. CDR3s leave out the opening cysteine and the closing phenylalanine or tryptophan. Fields, in order: J gene, V gene, CDR3 protein.

>TRBJ2-1|TRBV13
ASSARNEQF
>TRBJ2-3|TRBV12-3/TRBV12-4
ASSARTADTQY
>TRBJ2-7|TRBV15
ATSGDRDRDYQYEQY
>TRBJ1-1|TRBV12-5
ASGLRKPPGTVRGTEAF
>TRBJ2-1|TRBV6-1
VTGSYNEQF
>TRBJ1-6|TRBV6-5
ASSYSTGGYSSYNSSLH
>TRBJ1-2|TRBV20-1
SADGGGYGYT
>TRBJ2-7|TRBV12-3/TRBV12-4
ASSLALTGNFYEQY
>TRBJ2-7|TRBV30
AWSVLAGNEQY
>TRBJ1-4|TRBV30
AWSGGTARYEKLF
>TRBJ1-3|TRBV11-2
ASIPGISGNTIY
>TRBJ2-1|TRBV28
ASSTLGVYNEQF
>TRBJ2-3|TRBV2
ASSTLSGRGADTDTQY
>TRBJ2-7|TRBV2
ASNADQPAYEQY
>TRBJ1-1|TRBV6-1
ASTRLDRVWPEAF
>TRBJ1-2|TRBV18
ASSPGRGGYT
>TRBJ1-1|TRBV3-1
ASRGAQGRTEAF
>TRBJ2-2|TRBV30
AWSSGSTGELF
>TRBJ2-7|TRBV30
AWNDGTLPYEQY
>TRBJ2-7|TRBV15
ATSRAQGANEQY
>TRBJ2-7|TRBV18
ASSPPGQGTSYEPY
>TRBJ2-7|TRBV29-1
SVEQGAHEQY
>TRBJ2-3|TRBV11-2
ASSIGQNRADTQY
>TRBJ1-1|TRBV11-2
ASTLILGGTEAF
>TRBJ1-1|TRBV12-3/TRBV12-4
ASSSWGKGVANTEAF
>TRBJ2-2|TRBV6-1
ASGGRSRAGTGELF
>TRBJ2-1|TRBV11-2
ASSLGSSGSPLNRFNEQF
>TRBJ2-3|TRBV27
ASSLWTGGTDTQY
>TRBJ2-1|TRBV7-2
ASSLYGTPYNEQF
>TRBJ2-1|TRBV6-2/TRBV6-3
ASSEVEVNEQF
>TRBJ2-1|TRBV7-9
ASTGLAGGAYYNEQF
>TRBJ2-7|TRBV20-1
SAREGESFTEQY
>TRBJ2-3|TRBV12-3/TRBV12-4
ASSGPGTSTDTQY
>TRBJ2-2|TRBV5-1
ASSLNVGPTGELF
>TRBJ2-5|TRBV11-2
ASSLEYGDRKD
>TRBJ2-4|TRBV20-1
SARVPSGNKNIQY
>TRBJ2-5|TRBV20-1
SASATSEQETQY
>TRBJ2-7|TRBV5-1
ASSEDRADMYEQY
>TRBJ1-2|TRBV19
ASSISGRGNYGYT
>TRBJ2-2|TRBV30
AWSGGGNTGELF
>TRBJ2-7|TRBV20-1
SARGTGASDEQY
>TRBJ2-5|TRBV29-1
SVRGQGRKTQY
>TRBJ2-1|TRBV20-1
SATRDTVNEQF
>TRBJ2-1|TRBV4-1
ASSQGTSGNDEQF